This entry lists 29 T cell receptor beta chains sequenced from one sample in a study of OX40 agonist ivuxolimab in advanced cancers. Clones were sequenced by immunoSEQ multiplex PCR, and TCRdb holds only the in-frame ones, with some missing. The profile shows 80,000 or so clones, about 87% of them singletons. The sample was CD4+ or CD8+ T cells sorted from blood, taken in a trial of the OX40 agonist ivuxolimab. Receptors were obtained from an adult with an advanced solid tumor such as melanoma, head and neck, liver or kidney cancer.

Written as DNA, the CDR3 is TGCGCCAGCAGCTTCCGGGCGCTGGTCGAGACCCAGTACTTC. Protein sequence: CASSFRALVETQYF. The chain joins TRBV4-1 to TRBJ2-5; no clear D gene. The CDR3 contains 14 residues. Per germline, CDR1 MGHRA and CDR2 YSYEKL. Deletions cut 5 bases from V and 5 bases from J, with 15 bases between.

The chain combines TRBV7-9 with TRBJ2-7; D gene ambiguous. The germline V gene has CDR1 SEHNR and CDR2 FQNEAQ (reference sequence). The V gene lost 5 bases and the J gene lost 0 bases, with 17 bases spanning the gap. This CDR3 comprises 16 residues. The CDR3 DNA is TGTGCCAGCAGCGCCGCCGGTCGCTGGAGCTCCTACGAGCAGTACTTC. This encodes CASSAAGRWSSYEQYF. The full variable domain, rest sourced from reference TRBV7-9 and TRBJ2-7, is DTGVSQNPRHKITKRGQNVTFRCDPISEHNRLYWYRQTLGQGPEFLTYFQNEAQLEKSRLLSDRFSAERPKGSFSTLEIQRTEQGDSAMYLCASSAAGRWSSYEQYFGPGTRLTVT.

The DNA of the CDR3 is TGTGCCAGCAGCCCCCCTTCAGGGGGAGCCAAAAACATTCAGTACTTC. It yields the protein CASSPPSGGAKNIQYF. This sequence joins TRBV5-5 and TRBJ2-4; 7 bases are shared with TRBD1. CDR3 length: 16 residues. J lost 0 bases, V lost 4 bases, and 7 bases had no gene match. Germline V CDR1 and CDR2: SGHKS, YYEKEE (reference sequence).

J is TRBJ2-7 and V is TRBV7-2, with a possible D match to TRBD1 (5 bases). CDR3 length equals 14 residues. Trimming removed 1 base from V and 0 bases from J, with 7 bases in between. Germline V gene lookup returns CDR1 SGHTA and CDR2 FQGNSA. CDR3 protein: CASSLGQHSYEQYF. The DNA for the CDR3 is TGTGCCAGCAGCTTAGGACAGCACTCCTACGAGCAGTACTTC.

The chain carries TRBV11-2 and TRBJ1-2; D call uncertain. Germline V gene sequence: CDR1 SGHAT, CDR2 FQNNGV. This CDR3 contains 13 residues. Trimming removed 3 bases at V and 4 bases at J, with 9 bases between. The CDR3 bases are TGTGCCAGCAGCTTTAAGGGTAGCTATGGCTACACCTTC. Translated: CASSFKGSYGYTF.

The CDR3 region is CASSYRDSGYTF. The CDR3 bases are TGTGCCAGCAGTTATAGGGATAGTGGCTACACCTTC. The V and J genes are TRBV6-5 and TRBJ1-2; no clear D gene. The CDR3 is made up of 12 amino acids. The germline V gene encodes CDR1 MNHEY and CDR2 SVGAGI. Trimming left V 3 bases short and J 7 bases short, with 9 bases between.

The chain links TRBV27 to TRBJ2-1, with TRBD1 identical over 10 bases. From germline, CDR1 is MNHEY and CDR2 SMNVEV (reference sequence). V lost 0 bases and J lost 6; bases outside the gene matches: 11. CDR3 length: 18 amino acids. In nucleotides, the CDR3 is TGTGCCAGCAGTTTATCGAAGGGCAGGACAGGGGGTGTCAATGAGCAGTTCTTC. Protein product: CASSLSKGRTGGVNEQFF.

The J gene is TRBJ2-3, the V gene TRBV28, with D unclear. Trimming cost V 4 bases and J 2 bases, with 13 bases left between them. In germline, CDR1 is MDHEN, CDR2 SYDVKM. The CDR3 sequence is 15 residues long. As DNA, the CDR3 is TGTGCCAGCAGTTCGCCACCCGAAATCACAGATACGCAGTATTTT. Its protein is CASSSPPEITDTQYF.

The chain couples TRBV5-5 to TRBJ1-6; tentative D call: TRBD1 (6 bases). Germline CDR1 SGHKS, CDR2 YYEKEE (reference sequence). Trimming removed 3 bases from V and 10 bases from J, with 26 bases in between. This CDR3 is 18 amino acids long. The CDR3 region has the DNA TGTGCCAGCAGCTCGCCGATGGGCAGGGGATTATCCAGCTCACCCCTCCACTTT. Its translation: CASSSPMGRGLSSSPLHF.

The rearrangement joins TRBV6-5 to TRBJ1-6, with a possible D match to TRBD1 (6 bases). This CDR3 comprises 15 residues. The germline V gene encodes CDR1 MNHEY and CDR2 SVGAGI. Trimming shortened V by 4 bases and J by 7 bases, and 14 bases separated the two germline ends. The CDR3 is CASSSLQGWNSPLHF. The DNA for the CDR3 is TGTGCCAGCAGTTCATTACAGGGTTGGAATTCACCCCTCCACTTT.

This clone was found once. This sequence joins TRBV13 and TRBJ2-1; D is unresolved. Germline V gene sequence: CDR1 PRHDT, CDR2 FYEKMQ (reference sequence). The CDR3 extends over 17 amino acids. With 5 bases removed from V and 0 bases from J, the gap between germline ends came to 17 bases. CDR3 nucleotides: TGTGCCAGCAGCCAAGCACCGGCGGTTAACTCCTACAATGAGCAGTTCTTC. Encoded protein: CASSQAPAVNSYNEQFF.

The chain employs TRBV19 and TRBJ1-2; D unclear. This CDR3 has 13 amino acids. Trimming shortened V by 5 bases and J by 4 bases, and 11 bases separated the two germline ends. Germline assignment: CDR1 LNHDA and CDR2 SQIVND (reference sequence). Here the CDR3 reads CASSPVGSYGYTF. In DNA form, the CDR3 reads TGTGCCAGTAGTCCCGTGGGGTCCTATGGCTACACCTTC.

V gene TRBV5-6 combines with J gene TRBJ1-1; D is unclear. Germline CDR1 SGHDT, CDR2 YYEEEE. CDR3 length equals 19 residues. V lost 0 bases to trimming and J lost 2 bases, with 23 bases between them. The CDR3 sequence: CASSLENWSPQAYNTEAFF. CDR3 DNA sequence: TGTGCCAGCAGCTTGGAAAATTGGAGCCCCCAAGCTTATAACACTGAAGCTTTCTTT.

The chain is built from TRBV7-2 and TRBJ2-5; 9 bases are a match to TRBD1. Germline lookup yields CDR1 SGHTA and CDR2 FQGNSA. This CDR3 spans 15 amino acids. The V segment lost 5 bases and the J segment 3 bases; nucleotides outside the gene matches: 7. The CDR3 protein is CASSGSGTGKETQYF. CDR3 coding DNA: TGTGCCAGCAGCGGGTCCGGGACAGGGAAAGAGACCCAGTACTTC. Based on the CDR3 plus reference TRBV7-2 and TRBJ2-5, the full variable domain is GAGVSQSPSNKVTEKGKDVELRCDPISGHTALYWYRQSLGQGLEFLIYFQGNSAPDKSGLPSDRFSAERTGGSVSTLTIQRTQQEDSAVYLCASSGSGTGKETQYFGPGTRLLVL.

The rearrangement joins TRBV7-3 to TRBJ2-2; TRBD1 aligns across 10 bases. The CDR3 totals 18 residues. Looked up from germline, CDR1 is SGHTA and CDR2 is FQGTGA. Germline trimming cut 1 base from V and 6 bases from J; bases unmatched to any gene: 11. CDR3 sequence (DNA): TGTGCCAGCAGCTTAAGAGGTTCCGGGACAGGGGCGGCCGGGGAGCTGTTTTTT. It encodes CASSLRGSGTGAAGELFF.

The rearrangement joins TRBV7-8 to TRBJ1-5; D possibly corresponds to TRBD1 (6 bases). V lost 5 bases to trimming and J lost 4 bases, with 12 bases between them. The CDR3 covers 14 residues. Germline-derived CDR1 and CDR2 are SGHVS and FQNEAQ. DNA for the CDR3: TGTGCCAGCAGCGAGGGGGGGTTAAATCAGCCCCAGCATTTT. Translated: CASSEGGLNQPQHF.

The rearrangement links TRBV7-9 to TRBJ2-7; 8 nucleotides match TRBD1. Per germline, CDR1 SEHNR and CDR2 FQNEAQ (reference sequence). V trimming: 7 bases; J trimming: 6 bases; junction bases outside the gene matches: 5. The CDR3 has 12 amino acids. The CDR3 is CASTHRGSEQYF. In DNA, the CDR3 is TGTGCCAGCACGCACAGGGGGAGCGAGCAGTACTTC.

This chain links TRBV7-3 with TRBJ2-1; 10 bases line up with TRBD2. This CDR3 region has 15 residues. Germline V CDR1 and CDR2: SGHTA, FQGTGA. J lost 7 bases, V lost 2 bases, and 5 bases had no gene match. As DNA, the CDR3 is TGTGCCAGCAGCTTAGGACTAGCGGTGCTAAATGAGCAGTTCTTC. Translating it yields CASSLGLAVLNEQFF.

The V gene is TRBV18, the J gene TRBJ2-7; the D gene could be TRBD1 or TRBD2 (5 bases each). Trimming removed 5 bases at V and 2 bases at J, with 16 bases between. The germline V gene encodes CDR1 KGHSH and CDR2 LQKENI. The CDR3 covers 15 residues. The CDR3 protein is CASSTGAGSAYEQYF. The CDR3 nucleotides are TGTGCCAGCTCAACCGGGGCGGGTTCAGCCTACGAGCAGTACTTC. Using reference TRBV18 and TRBJ2-7 for the parts outside the CDR3, the full variable domain is NAGVMQNPRHLVRRRGQEARLRCSPMKGHSHVYWYRQLPEEGLKFMVYLQKENIIDESGMPKERFSAEFPKEGPSILRIQQVVRGDSAAYFCASSTGAGSAYEQYFGPGTRLTVT.

This chain joins TRBV5-1 and TRBJ1-1, with no clear D. CDR1 and CDR2 from the germline V gene are SGHRS and YFSETQ. The CDR3 extends over 14 amino acids. V was trimmed by 1 base and J by 2 bases, leaving 9 bases between them. CDR3: CASSLFGPNTEAFF. The CDR3 nucleotides are TGCGCCAGCAGCTTGTTCGGGCCTAACACTGAAGCTTTCTTT. Full variable domain (outside the CDR3, taken from reference TRBV5-1 and TRBJ1-1): KAGVTQTPRYLIKTRGQQVTLSCSPISGHRSVSWYQQTPGQGLQFLFEYFSETQRNKGNFPGRFSGRQFSNSRSEMNVSTLELGDSALYLCASSLFGPNTEAFFGQGTRLTVV.

The CDR3 DNA reads TGTGCCAGCTCACCAGGTGGCAGGGACGGCGATGAGCAGTTCTTC. Encoded protein: CASSPGGRDGDEQFF. V gene TRBV18 combines with J gene TRBJ2-1, with D perhaps being TRBD1 or TRBD2 (5 bases each). V gave up 2 bases and J gave up 8 bases, with 16 bases separating them. This CDR3 is 15 amino acids long. Germline values: CDR1 KGHSH, CDR2 LQKENI. The full variable domain, its missing parts supplied by reference TRBV18 and TRBJ2-1, is NAGVMQNPRHLVRRRGQEARLRCSPMKGHSHVYWYRQLPEEGLKFMVYLQKENIIDESGMPKERFSAEFPKEGPSILRIQQVVRGDSAAYFCASSPGGRDGDEQFFGPGTRLTVL.

The chain recombines TRBV19 with TRBJ1-5; 7 positions agree with TRBD1. Germline CDR1 and CDR2: LNHDA and SQIVND (reference sequence). The CDR3 is 16 residues long. V shed 4 bases, J shed 0 bases, and the junction held 6 bases outside the gene matches. The chain's CDR3 is CASSTLDRDSNQPQHF. For the CDR3, the DNA is TGTGCCAGTAGTACCCTTGACAGGGATAGCAATCAGCCCCAGCATTTT.

The V and J genes are TRBV10-3 and TRBJ1-1, with D tentatively TRBD1 (6 bases). V lost 2 bases, J lost 4 bases, and 11 bases lay in between. The germline CDR1 and CDR2 sequences are ENHRY and SYGVKD. CDR3 size: 14 residues. The CDR3: CAISERGSSTEAFF. The CDR3 region has the DNA TGTGCCATCAGTGAGAGGGGGTCGAGCACTGAAGCTTTCTTT.

J is TRBJ2-2 and V is TRBV6-5, with D possibly TRBD2 on 6 matching bases. The germline V and J ends were trimmed by 7 bases and 4 bases, with 16 bases remaining between them. Germline CDR1 MNHEY, CDR2 SVGAGI. The CDR3 is made up of 15 amino acids. The CDR3 reads CASTPRTMGTGELFF. As DNA, the CDR3 is TGTGCCAGCACCCCCCGGACTATGGGCACCGGGGAGCTGTTTTTT.

The rearrangement joins TRBV2 to TRBJ2-5; 7 bases match TRBD1. The CDR3 runs to 14 residues. CDR1 is SNHLY and CDR2 is FYNNEI in the germline V gene. The V gene end was trimmed by 5 bases and the J gene end by 3 bases; junction bases not matched to a gene: 6. The DNA for the CDR3 is TGTGCCAGCAGTCAACAGGGGATTAAAGAGACCCAGTACTTC. Protein product: CASSQQGIKETQYF.

The V gene is TRBV27, the J gene TRBJ1-6; no reliable D call. Trimming pared 0 bases from V and 7 bases from J, leaving 4 bases between. Germline CDR1 is MNHEY and CDR2 is SMNVEV (reference sequence). This CDR3 region has 13 residues. CDR3 coding DNA: TGTGCCAGCAGTTTATCGATAAATTCACCCCTCCACTTT. Its translation is CASSLSINSPLHF.

The genes are TRBV7-2 and TRBJ2-7; no clear D. The length of the CDR3 is 11 residues. From germline, CDR1 is SGHTA and CDR2 FQGNSA. V lost 11 bases and J lost 4, with 12 bases in between. In nucleotides, the CDR3 is TGTGCCTCTTCCATGAGGTACGAGCAGTACTTC. Its translation is CASSMRYEQYF.

The chain is built from TRBV27 and TRBJ2-7; perhaps TRBD1 as D (6 bases). Trimming cost V 5 bases and J 6 bases, with 35 bases left between them. CDR3 length: 20 residues. Germline-derived CDR1 and CDR2 are MNHEY and SMNVEV (reference sequence). The CDR3 sequence is CASSEWGHGAGYAGVFEQYF. For the CDR3, the DNA is TGTGCCAGCAGTGAGTGGGGACACGGCGCAGGATATGCCGGGGTTTTCGAGCAGTACTTC.

The chain carries TRBV5-1 and TRBJ2-5, with a possible D match to TRBD2 (5 bases). V lost 4 bases to trimming and J lost 5 bases, with 18 bases between them. This CDR3 has 15 amino acids. From germline, CDR1 is SGHRS and CDR2 YFSETQ. CDR3 in DNA: TGCGCCAGCAGCCCGCCGGGATATTCGGTCGAGACCCAGTACTTC. Translated: CASSPPGYSVETQYF. Filled out from reference TRBV5-1 and TRBJ2-5, the complete variable domain reads KAGVTQTPRYLIKTRGQQVTLSCSPISGHRSVSWYQQTPGQGLQFLFEYFSETQRNKGNFPGRFSGRQFSNSRSEMNVSTLELGDSALYLCASSPPGYSVETQYFGPGTRLLVL.